This entry describes one T cell receptor (beta chain). Trimming left V 1 base short and J 2 bases short, with 5 bases between. Germline assignment: CDR1 LGHNT and CDR2 FRNRAP. This CDR3 comprises 14 residues. The Seattle site enrolled patients during active infection and followed them longitudinally. This record comes from a study of blood T cell repertoires in COVID-19. At the level of the study: The analysed material was cDNA or gDNA that came from T cells, B-cell-depleted T cells, or PBMCs.

Per the authors' pipeline: Cell counts per sample came from amplifying reference gene primers. Sequencing was performed with immunoSEQ multiplex PCR; in TCRdb, only in-frame clones are kept and a portion is missing. The V and J calls and the clone size are those of that table, but D and trimming were determined from the DNA. This sample yields 150,000 to 200,000 clones, of which 65% to 85% are seen a single time; 6.5% to 8.5% belongs to the top ten. The chain is built from TRBV12-5 and TRBJ2-2; D is uncertain. The sequence derives from a middle-aged woman with COVID-19, enrolled during active disease. The sample taken for sequencing was peripheral blood. In DNA form, the CDR3 reads TGTGCTAGTGGTTTGGGTCGTAACACCGGGGAGCTGTTTTTT. It encodes CASGLGRNTGELFF.